Below are 4 T cell receptor beta chains sequenced from a single sample in a study of monozygotic twins with cystic fibrosis. The assay was immunoSEQ multiplex PCR, and TCRdb's table has in-frame clones only and misses some. The table includes around 23,000 clones, around 90% detected once. Sequencing used blood. Source of these receptors: a girl between 2 and 10 years old with cystic fibrosis.

The J gene is TRBJ1-2, the V gene TRBV7-9, with 9 bases lining up with TRBD1. CDR1 is SEHNR, CDR2 FQNEAQ, per germline (reference sequence). The CDR3 runs 14 residues. V lost 5 bases, J lost 6 bases, and 7 bases stayed unmatched. In DNA form, the CDR3 reads TGTGCCAGCAGCCTAGGGACAGGGTATGATGGCTACACCTTC. It codes for CASSLGTGYDGYTF.

The CDR3 protein is CASSESGQGTGNTIYF. CDR3 nucleotide sequence: TGTGCCAGCAGTGAAAGTGGACAGGGTACTGGAAACACCATATATTTT. The chain couples TRBV6-1 to TRBJ1-3, with TRBD1 identical over 8 bases. This CDR3 spans 16 amino acids. The trim removed 2 bases at V and 2 bases at J, leaving 5 bases unmatched. From germline, CDR1 is MNHNS and CDR2 SASEGT.

The chain is built from TRBV6-4 and TRBJ2-1; 9 positions agree with TRBD2. The trim removed 5 bases at V and 5 bases at J, leaving 10 bases unmatched. CDR1 is MRHNA and CDR2 is SNTAGT in the germline V gene. The length of the CDR3 is 16 residues. This chain's CDR3 is CASSPLIAGAHNEQFF. The CDR3 DNA is TGTGCCAGCAGTCCTCTAATAGCGGGGGCGCACAATGAGCAGTTCTTC.

The chain carries TRBV5-1 and TRBJ2-2, with D possibly being TRBD2 (6 bases). This CDR3 contains 14 residues. Germline values: CDR1 SGHRS, CDR2 YFSETQ. V shed 1 base and J shed 8 bases, with 12 bases lying between them. CDR3 sequence (DNA): TGCGCCAGCAGCTTGACTGGGGACTTGGGGGAGCTGTTTTTT. Its translation: CASSLTGDLGELFF.